This T cell receptor (beta chain) derives from a study of CXCR3-negative and CXCR3-positive naive CD8 T cells. UMI-labeled 5' RACE TRB cDNA libraries were prepared from the cells. TCRdb processed the 5' RACE reads again and assigns one entry to each CDR3 protein, with no DNA. The sample totals around 10,000 distinct CDR3 sequences. Germline assignment: CDR1 MGHDK and CDR2 SYGVNS. The length of the CDR3 is 18 residues. Study-wide results and limits: Researchers report that CXCR3-positive naive cells carry more hydrophobic TRB CDR3s than CXCR3-negative naive cells. TRBV-TRBJ usage was alike in naive CXCR3-negative and CXCR3-positive cells but differed in memory cells. After cryopreservation, CXCR3 expression dropped partially; most assays used fresh PBMCs.

About this clonotype itself: Its antigen is undetermined.

The clonotype was recovered from a human donor in good health. Some clones in this sample may be carry-over from other donors' samples. Specimen: naive CXCR3- CD8+ T cells from blood. Stated subset: CD45RO-CCR7+CD27+CD95- naive CD8+ T cells lacking CXCR3 (TNR3-). The chain links TRBV25-1 to TRBJ1-4; TCRdb selects TRBD1, and the lack of DNA leaves this call unchecked. The CDR3 sequence is CASSKPRDGEATNEKLFF.